Following are 28 T cell receptor beta chains from one sample sequenced in a study of early T cells in non-severe SARS-CoV-2 infection. One entry per CDR3 protein, called by TCRdb with MiXCR from the 5' RACE reads. The sample has approximately 120,000 distinct CDR3 sequences, about 15% seen once. Sequenced material: whole blood. Every receptor here comes from an adult who was a healthcare worker with PCR-confirmed SARS-CoV-2 infection or an uninfected control (not recorded which).

This clonotype was detected a few times. The chain recombines TRBV20-1 with TRBJ2-3; perhaps D is TRBD1 or TRBD2 (5 bases each). V was pared by 3 bases and J by 2 bases, with 15 bases between. CDR1 DFQATT and CDR2 SNEGSKA come from the germline V gene (reference sequence). The CDR3 has 15 amino acids. CDR3 protein: CSASRGWLSTDTQYF. CDR3 sequence (DNA): TGCAGTGCTAGTCGGGGCTGGCTTTCCACAGATACGCAGTATTTT.

This clonotype was observed a handful of times. The chain joins TRBV12-3 or TRBV12-4 to TRBJ2-2, with D hard to call. The CDR3 totals 15 residues. V lost 7 bases, J lost 0 bases, and 12 bases lay in between. The CDR3 DNA reads TGTGCCAGCACCCTCCAAATCGCGAACACCGGGGAGCTGTTTTTT. The encoded protein is CASTLQIANTGELFF.

A word on this clonotype: A much bigger clone sits one base away, suggesting this may be a read error. The gene calls are TRBV6-1 and TRBJ2-7, with D unresolved. Trimming left V 7 bases short and J 2 bases short, with 12 bases between. The CDR3 runs to 13 residues. Looked up from germline, CDR1 is MNHNS and CDR2 is SASEGT. For the CDR3, the DNA is TGTGCCAGCAATGAGGTCACTCCCTACGAGCAGTACTTC. It specifies CASNEVTPYEQYF.

This clonotype was observed a handful of times. This sequence joins TRBV28 and TRBJ1-1; D ambiguous. Germline CDR1 is MDHEN and CDR2 is SYDVKM. V lost 5 bases and J 1 base, leaving 8 bases between the germline ends. The CDR3 spans 13 residues. The CDR3 is CASSKLGNTEAFF. CDR3 coding DNA: TGTGCCAGCAGTAAACTCGGGAACACTGAAGCTTTCTTT. Complete variable domain (other parts from reference TRBV28 and TRBJ1-1): DVKVTQSSRYLVKRTGEKVFLECVQDMDHENMFWYRQDPGLGLRLIYFSYDVKMKEKGDIPEGYSVSREKKERFSLILESASTNQTSMYLCASSKLGNTEAFFGQGTRLTVV.

V and J are TRBV29-1 and TRBJ2-1; D is possibly TRBD2 (5 bases). Per the germline V gene, CDR1 is SQVTM and CDR2 is ANQGSEA. Trimming left V 3 bases short and J 3 bases short, with 9 bases between. There are 13 residues in the CDR3. The CDR3 protein is CSVDGLSYNEQFF. CDR3 bases: TGCAGCGTTGATGGACTCAGCTACAATGAGCAGTTCTTC.

This clonotype was observed a handful of times. The chain combines TRBV20-1 with TRBJ2-7; TRBD1 matches 11 bases. This CDR3 region has 15 residues. Germline V lookup: CDR1 DFQATT, CDR2 SNEGSKA (reference sequence). V was pared by 2 bases and J by 3 bases, with 6 bases of the junction left unmatched. The CDR3 DNA reads as TGCAGTGCTAGACCCGGGACAGGGGGAGACTACGAGCAGTACTTC. It codes for CSARPGTGGDYEQYF.

The V and J genes are TRBV9 and TRBJ1-4; maybe TRBD1 (6 bases). This CDR3 is 14 amino acids long. Germline CDR1 and CDR2: SGDLS and YYNGEE. V lost 1 base, J lost 8 bases, and 12 bases lay in between. CDR3 bases: TGTGCCAGCAGCGTATCACAGGGAGGAGAAAAACTGTTTTTT. It codes for CASSVSQGGEKLFF. Drawing the rest from reference TRBV9 and TRBJ1-4, the complete variable domain is DSGVTQTPKHLITATGQRVTLRCSPRSGDLSVYWYQQSLDQGLQFLIQYYNGEERAKGNILERFSAQQFPDLHSELNLSSLELGDSALYFCASSVSQGGEKLFFGSGTQLSVL.

The chain combines TRBV20-1 with TRBJ2-3, with 10 bases matching TRBD2. Germline assignment: CDR1 DFQATT and CDR2 SNEGSKA (reference sequence). V shed 3 bases and J 5 bases; nucleotides not matched to a gene: 8. The CDR3 contains 15 residues. CDR3 protein: CSASVSGGIGDTQYF. The CDR3 region has the DNA TGCAGTGCTAGCGTTAGCGGGGGGATTGGAGATACGCAGTATTTT.

The chain uses TRBV2 and TRBJ1-5, with D uncertain. V was shortened by 5 bases and J by 4 bases, with 12 bases between the two germline ends. The CDR3 sequence is 14 residues long. Germline CDR1 is SNHLY and CDR2 is FYNNEI. The CDR3 coding sequence is TGTGCCAGCAGTACTTGGGCGGTAAATCAGCCCCAGCATTTT. It encodes CASSTWAVNQPQHF. The full variable domain, in which reference TRBV2 and TRBJ1-5 provide the parts outside the CDR3, is EPEVTQTPSHQVTQMGQEVILRCVPISNHLYFYWYRQILGQKVEFLVSFYNNEISEKSEIFDDQFSVERPDGSNFTLKIRSTKLEDSAMYFCASSTWAVNQPQHFGDGTRLSIL.

The chain uses TRBV20-1 and TRBJ1-1, with 8 positions matching TRBD1. The V gene end was trimmed by 6 bases and the J gene end by 1 base; junction bases not matched to a gene: 7. CDR3 length: 14 amino acids. Germline V gene sequence: CDR1 DFQATT, CDR2 SNEGSKA (reference sequence). The CDR3 loop reads CSAQTGQANTEAFF. The CDR3 DNA reads as TGCAGTGCCCAAACGGGACAGGCGAACACTGAAGCTTTCTTT.

This clonotype was seen a few times. This chain uses TRBV5-6 with TRBJ2-1; 9 nucleotides agree with TRBD2. This CDR3 region has 16 residues. V lost 3 bases and J lost 0; bases outside the gene matches: 4. Germline V gene data show CDR1 as SGHDT and CDR2 as YYEEEE. CDR3 amino acids: CASSSSGAYSYNEQFF. CDR3 sequence (DNA): TGTGCCAGCAGCTCTAGCGGGGCCTACTCCTACAATGAGCAGTTCTTC.

The sample holds a few counts of this clonotype. The chain is built from TRBV6-1 and TRBJ1-1, with unresolved D. V was trimmed by 3 bases and J by 7 bases, leaving 9 bases between them. There are 12 residues in the CDR3. The germline gives CDR1 MNHNS, CDR2 SASEGT. The CDR3 reads CASSEIRNEAFF. The CDR3 region has the DNA TGTGCCAGCAGTGAGATCCGAAATGAAGCTTTCTTT.

This clonotype was observed a handful of times. This rearrangement joins TRBV30 to TRBJ2-7; D is uncertain. The CDR3 contains 13 residues. V lost 5 bases and J lost 2, with 13 bases in between. Germline loops: CDR1 GTSNPN, CDR2 SVGIG (reference sequence). The CDR3 DNA is TGTGCCTGGCATCGGACGGGCCCCTACGAGCAGTACTTC. Its protein is CAWHRTGPYEQYF.

This clonotype was recorded a few times. CDR3 loop: CASSTRLNPREKLFF. The DNA for the CDR3 is TGCGCCAGCAGCACCCGGTTAAACCCTCGAGAAAAACTGTTTTTT. The V call is TRBV4-1, the J call TRBJ1-4; D unclear. Trimming removed 5 bases at V and 8 bases at J, with 18 bases between. This CDR3 is 15 amino acids long. The germline gives CDR1 MGHRA, CDR2 YSYEKL.

This clonotype was seen a few times. The chain carries TRBV5-6 and TRBJ1-1; D gene uncertain. Looked up from germline, CDR1 is SGHDT and CDR2 is YYEEEE. The CDR3 is 10 residues long. V was clipped by 3 bases and J by 11 bases, with 8 bases between them. CDR3 in DNA: TGTGCCAGCAGCTGGGGTCGGGCTTTCTTT. This encodes CASSWGRAFF.

This clonotype has a handful of counts. The V and J genes are TRBV29-1 and TRBJ1-2, with unresolved D. CDR1 SQVTM and CDR2 ANQGSEA come from the germline V gene. The CDR3 has 12 residues. The V gene lost 3 bases and the J gene lost 3 bases, with 8 bases spanning the gap. The CDR3 nucleotides are TGCAGCGTTGATGCGTCGGACTATGGCTACACCTTC. Protein: CSVDASDYGYTF.

This chain connects TRBV2 to TRBJ1-1; no reliable D call. This CDR3 region has 12 residues. Trimming left V 5 bases short and J 5 bases short, with 9 bases between. Germline lookup yields CDR1 SNHLY and CDR2 FYNNEI. CDR3 nucleotide sequence: TGTGCCAGCAGTCCCGGGAGGACTGAAGCTTTCTTT. This sequence encodes CASSPGRTEAFF.

This clonotype was recorded a few times. Written as DNA, the CDR3 is TGTGCCAGCAGCTCAGGACTAGCGGGGCCCACAGATACGCAGTATTTT. This sequence encodes CASSSGLAGPTDTQYF. The chain uses TRBV7-9 and TRBJ2-3; 12 bases agree with TRBD2. V dropped 4 bases and J dropped 2; count of bases not matched to a gene: 4. This CDR3 is 16 amino acids long. Germline V gives CDR1 SEHNR, CDR2 FQNEAQ (reference sequence).

This clonotype was recorded at least ten times. The genes are TRBV30 and TRBJ1-1; TRBD1 is a possible D gene (6 bases). Trimming pared 3 bases from V and 5 bases from J, leaving 16 bases between. Germline V CDR1 and CDR2: GTSNPN, SVGIG (reference sequence). The CDR3 is 14 residues long. The CDR3 bases are TGTGCCTGGAGAGAAACAGGGTTGAGGACTGAAGCTTTCTTT. As protein: CAWRETGLRTEAFF.

This clonotype has just a few counts. CDR3 sequence (DNA): TGTGCCAGCAGCCAAGACGGGGGCGGTAATGAAAAACTGTTTTTT. Amino acid sequence: CASSQDGGGNEKLFF. The chain uses TRBV4-2 and TRBJ1-4; tentative D call: TRBD1 (6 bases). The CDR3 has 15 residues. Germline V gives CDR1 LGHNA, CDR2 YNFKEQ. V shed 0 bases and J shed 4 bases, with 9 bases lying between them.

This clonotype was detected many times. The chain recombines TRBV20-1 with TRBJ2-7, with 10 nucleotides matching TRBD2. The V segment lost 2 bases and the J segment 6 bases; nucleotides outside the gene matches: 7. The CDR3 spans 14 residues. The germline V gene encodes CDR1 DFQATT and CDR2 SNEGSKA (reference sequence). Written as DNA, the CDR3 is TGCAGTGCTAGACTAGCGGGGGCTTCGGGCGAGCAGTACTTC. Residues: CSARLAGASGEQYF.

This clonotype was counted only a few times. The chain couples TRBV30 to TRBJ2-1, with a possible D match to TRBD1 (5 bases). The V gene lost 3 bases and the J gene lost 7 bases, with 7 bases spanning the gap. CDR3 size: 11 residues. Per germline, CDR1 GTSNPN and CDR2 SVGIG (reference sequence). In DNA, the CDR3 is TGTGCCTGGAGCACAGGTAATGAGCAGTTCTTC. This gives the protein CAWSTGNEQFF.

This clonotype showed up just a few times. The rearrangement joins TRBV3-1 to TRBJ2-7, with 8 bases identical to TRBD1. CDR1 LGHDT and CDR2 YNNKEL come from the germline V gene (reference sequence). The CDR3 spans 15 residues. With V trimmed by 4 bases and J by 2 bases, 7 bases remained unmatched. DNA for the CDR3: TGTGCCAGCAGCCTTACCGACAGGGGAGCCTACGAGCAGTACTTC. It specifies CASSLTDRGAYEQYF.

The V gene is TRBV5-1, the J gene TRBJ1-4; D is uncertain. CDR3 length: 15 amino acids. Trimming pared 0 bases from V and 8 bases from J, leaving 14 bases between. Germline CDR1 SGHRS, CDR2 YFSETQ. CDR3 region: CASSLEGSVGEKLFF. In DNA, the CDR3 is TGCGCCAGCAGCTTGGAAGGCAGTGTCGGAGAAAAACTGTTTTTT. The full variable domain, rest sourced from reference TRBV5-1 and TRBJ1-4, is KAGVTQTPRYLIKTRGQQVTLSCSPISGHRSVSWYQQTPGQGLQFLFEYFSETQRNKGNFPGRFSGRQFSNSRSEMNVSTLELGDSALYLCASSLEGSVGEKLFFGSGTQLSVL.

In regard to this clonotype: A junction end diverges from the germline sequence, so it may reflect a read error. The chain recombines TRBV7-7 with TRBJ2-1; no firm D call. Germline V CDR1 and CDR2: SSHAT, FNYEAQ (reference sequence). The CDR3 extends over 13 amino acids. The CDR3 DNA follows: TGTGCCAGCAGCCGTGTGGCGTTCAGTGAGCAGCTCTTC. It specifies CASSRVAFSEQLF.

This clonotype showed up just a few times. V gene TRBV5-1 combines with J gene TRBJ1-1; D uncertain. The germline gives CDR1 SGHRS, CDR2 YFSETQ. V lost 1 base and J lost 3, with 10 bases in between. There are 14 residues in the CDR3. CDR3 in amino acids: CASSLKETDTEAFF. The CDR3 DNA is TGCGCCAGCAGCTTGAAGGAAACGGACACTGAAGCTTTCTTT.

This rearrangement joins TRBV4-1 to TRBJ2-7; the match to TRBD2 covers 10 bases. Germline CDR1 MGHRA, CDR2 YSYEKL. V was clipped by 0 bases and J by 3 bases; unmatched bases: 5. The CDR3 has 16 amino acids. CDR3 nucleotides: TGCGCCAGCAGCCAAGAGTTAGCGGGGGGCCTCTACGAGCAGTACTTC. This sequence encodes CASSQELAGGLYEQYF.

This clonotype was counted only a few times. The V call is TRBV4-1, the J call TRBJ2-3, with TRBD2 identical over 8 bases. The V gene end was trimmed by 2 bases and the J gene end by 1 base; junction bases not matched to a gene: 11. CDR3 length equals 18 residues. CDR1 MGHRA and CDR2 YSYEKL come from the germline V gene. CDR3 nucleotide sequence: TGCGCCAGCAGCCAACCGGGACTAGGCCTTCAGGGCACAGATACGCAGTATTTT. Protein sequence: CASSQPGLGLQGTDTQYF.